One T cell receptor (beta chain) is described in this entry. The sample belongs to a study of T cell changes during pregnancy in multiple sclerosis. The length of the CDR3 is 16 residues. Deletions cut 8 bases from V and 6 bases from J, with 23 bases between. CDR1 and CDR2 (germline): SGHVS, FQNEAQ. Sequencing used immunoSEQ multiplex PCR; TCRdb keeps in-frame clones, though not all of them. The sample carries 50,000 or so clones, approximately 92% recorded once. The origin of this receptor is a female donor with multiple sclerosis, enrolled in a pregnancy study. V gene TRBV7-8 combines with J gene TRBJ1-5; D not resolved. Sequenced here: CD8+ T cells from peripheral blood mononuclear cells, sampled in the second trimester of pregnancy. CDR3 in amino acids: CASSRGLVGNSQPQHF. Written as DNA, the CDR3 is TGTGCCAGCTCTAGAGGGTTGGTGGGGAATAGTCAGCCCCAGCATTTT. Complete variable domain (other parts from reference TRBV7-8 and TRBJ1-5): GAGVSQSPRYKVAKRGQDVALRCDPISGHVSLFWYQQALGQGPEFLTYFQNEAQLDKSGLPSDRFFAERPEGSVSTLKIQRTQQEDSAVYLCASSRGLVGNSQPQHFGDGTRLSIL.